These 23 T cell receptor beta chains came from one sample sequenced in a study of technical replicates of blood from several donors. Assay used: immunoSEQ multiplex PCR; TCRdb lists only in-frame clones, some missing. The sample shows some 87,000 clones, roughly 97% of them seen only once. Material for sequencing was T cells isolated from PBMCs. The receptor source for this set is a human donor in good health.

V gene TRBV27 combines with J gene TRBJ1-1; 9 nucleotides match TRBD1. J gave up 1 base and V 4 bases, and 13 bases lay outside the gene matches. The CDR3 spans 18 residues. Per germline, CDR1 MNHEY and CDR2 SMNVEV (reference sequence). In DNA, the CDR3 is TGTGCCAGCAGTTCCGCGGGACAGGGAGTTCCCCAGAACACTGAAGCTTTCTTT. Encoded protein: CASSSAGQGVPQNTEAFF.

This rearrangement joins TRBV28 to TRBJ1-2; D is perhaps TRBD1 (6 bases). V was cut by 6 bases and J by 2 bases, with 16 bases left in between. CDR1 MDHEN and CDR2 SYDVKM come from the germline V gene. The length of the CDR3 is 15 residues. The CDR3 DNA reads as TGTGCCAGCAGCCCCGTAGAGCAGGGGAACTATGGCTACACCTTC. This sequence encodes CASSPVEQGNYGYTF.

The V and J genes are TRBV27 and TRBJ2-7; weak D call: TRBD1 (6 bases). CDR1 and CDR2 from the germline V gene are MNHEY and SMNVEV (reference sequence). V was shortened by 2 bases and J by 5 bases, with 10 bases between the two germline ends. This CDR3 region has 13 residues. The DNA for the CDR3 is TGTGCCAGCAGTTTAGGACAGTCCCACGAGCAGTACTTC. Translation gives CASSLGQSHEQYF.

The chain is built from TRBV5-4 and TRBJ2-7, with 10 bases fitting TRBD2. After removal of 4 bases from V and 5 bases from J, the junction contained 12 bases not matched to a gene. Germline CDR1 is SGHNT and CDR2 is YYREEE (reference sequence). The CDR3 is 16 residues long. The CDR3 is CASSPRGPSGRNEQYF. The CDR3, as DNA: TGTGCCAGCAGCCCCCGCGGGCCTAGCGGGAGAAACGAGCAGTACTTC. Complete variable domain (other parts from reference TRBV5-4 and TRBJ2-7): ETGVTQSPTHLIKTRGQQVTLRCSSQSGHNTVSWYQQALGQGPQFIFQYYREEENGRGNFPPRFSGLQFPNYSSELNVNALELDDSALYLCASSPRGPSGRNEQYFGPGTRLTVT.

The chain joins TRBV5-6 to TRBJ2-7, with a weak D call TRBD1 (5 bases). V lost 4 bases, J lost 4 bases, and 12 bases lay in between. The CDR3 extends over 13 amino acids. Per the germline V gene, CDR1 is SGHDT and CDR2 is YYEEEE. CDR3 in DNA: TGTGCCAGCAGCCTAGACAGAACGTACGAGCAGTACTTC. The encoded protein is CASSLDRTYEQYF.

This chain connects TRBV30 to TRBJ1-4; perhaps TRBD1 as D (5 bases). CDR3 size: 13 residues. Trimming cost V 2 bases and J 7 bases, with 11 bases left between them. Per germline, CDR1 GTSNPN and CDR2 SVGIG (reference sequence). The CDR3 loop reads CAWSRGLSEKLFF. DNA for the CDR3: TGTGCCTGGAGTCGGGGACTGAGTGAAAAACTGTTTTTT.

This rearrangement joins TRBV29-1 to TRBJ1-1; the match to TRBD1 covers 7 bases. CDR3 length equals 12 residues. J gave up 1 base and V 6 bases, and 2 bases lay outside the gene matches. CDR1 SQVTM and CDR2 ANQGSEA come from the germline V gene. CDR3 protein: CSVGDRNTEAFF. CDR3 in DNA: TGCAGCGTGGGGGACAGGAACACTGAAGCTTTCTTT.

The CDR3 spells CASSARGGETQYF. The CDR3 bases are TGCGCCAGCAGCGCCAGGGGTGGGGAGACCCAGTACTTC. J is TRBJ2-5 and V is TRBV4-1, with a possible D match to TRBD1 (6 bases). The CDR3 has 13 amino acids. Trimming took off 5 bases at V and 5 bases at J, with 12 bases between the two ends. The germline CDR1 and CDR2 sequences are MGHRA and YSYEKL.

The J gene is TRBJ2-3, the V gene TRBV5-6, with D possibly being TRBD1 (5 bases). This CDR3 is 12 amino acids long. V lost 3 bases and J 5 bases, leaving 7 bases between the germline ends. Per the germline V gene, CDR1 is SGHDT and CDR2 is YYEEEE. The CDR3 loop is CASSYQGDTQYF. CDR3 nucleotides: TGTGCCAGCAGCTACCAGGGAGATACGCAGTATTTT.

The genes are TRBV19 and TRBJ2-3, with 9 nucleotides matching TRBD1. The CDR3 consists of 18 residues. Germline V gene sequence: CDR1 LNHDA, CDR2 SQIVND (reference sequence). V was clipped by 1 base and J by 2 bases; unmatched bases: 10. CDR3 DNA: TGTGCCAGTAGTATAGGTCGTCGGGACAGGGAATACACAGATACGCAGTATTTT. Its translation: CASSIGRRDREYTDTQYF. The full variable domain, its missing parts supplied by reference TRBV19 and TRBJ2-3, is DGGITQSPKYLFRKEGQNVTLSCEQNLNHDAMYWYRQDPGQGLRLIYYSQIVNDFQKGDIAEGYSVSREKKESFPLTVTSAQKNPTAFYLCASSIGRRDREYTDTQYFGPGTRLTVL.

The chain's CDR3 is CASSTGATQPQHF. The CDR3 DNA is TGTGCCAGTAGTACAGGGGCGACTCAGCCCCAGCATTTT. The rearrangement joins TRBV19 to TRBJ1-5; a weak D match, TRBD1 (6 bases). The V gene lost 4 bases and the J gene lost 6 bases, with 10 bases spanning the gap. Per the germline V gene, CDR1 is LNHDA and CDR2 is SQIVND (reference sequence). The CDR3 has 13 amino acids.

The CDR3 spells CAWSGAGPYEQYF. DNA of the CDR3: TGTGCCTGGAGTGGAGCGGGGCCCTACGAGCAGTACTTC. The chain joins TRBV30 to TRBJ2-7, with 7 bases aligning to TRBD2. V dropped 1 base and J dropped 2; count of bases not matched to a gene: 2. The CDR3 is made up of 13 amino acids. Germline-derived CDR1 and CDR2 are GTSNPN and SVGIG (reference sequence).

The chain recombines TRBV4-1 with TRBJ2-3; perhaps TRBD2 as D (6 bases). The V gene lost 0 bases and the J gene lost 2 bases, with 15 bases spanning the gap. The V gene's germline CDR1 is MGHRA and CDR2 YSYEKL. The CDR3 consists of 17 residues. The CDR3 sequence: CASSQELVTGDTDTQYF. CDR3 in DNA: TGCGCCAGCAGCCAAGAGTTGGTGACGGGGGACACAGATACGCAGTATTTT.

This clone appeared once. The chain couples TRBV28 to TRBJ2-2; 10 bases align to TRBD2. The CDR3 loop spans 16 amino acids. Germline CDR1 reads MDHEN; CDR2 reads SYDVKM. Trimming removed 3 bases from V and 4 bases from J; junction bases left unmatched: 5. The CDR3 loop reads CASSFLAGVATGELFF. The CDR3 DNA reads TGTGCCAGCAGTTTCCTAGCGGGAGTCGCCACCGGGGAGCTGTTTTTT.

The J gene is TRBJ2-1, the V gene TRBV6-1; TRBD1 matches at 12 bases. This CDR3 has 14 amino acids. Germline values: CDR1 MNHNS, CDR2 SASEGT. V trimming: 6 bases; J trimming: 9 bases; junction bases outside the gene matches: 6. This chain's CDR3 is CASSYGTGGAEQFF. Here the CDR3 DNA reads TGTGCCAGCAGCTATGGGACAGGGGGCGCTGAGCAGTTCTTC.

V and J are TRBV5-6 and TRBJ2-1, with TRBD1 matching over 8 bases. CDR3 length equals 12 residues. In germline, CDR1 is SGHDT, CDR2 YYEEEE. Trimming removed 3 bases from V and 7 bases from J; junction bases left unmatched: 0. CDR3 amino acids: CASSWDRNEQFF. In nucleotides, the CDR3 is TGTGCCAGCAGCTGGGACAGGAATGAGCAGTTCTTC.

This clone was recorded once. V is TRBV7-2 and J is TRBJ1-4, with D possibly matching TRBD1 (6 bases). Germline V gene data show CDR1 as SGHTA and CDR2 as FQGNSA. V gave up 5 bases and J gave up 0 bases, with 13 bases separating them. This CDR3 contains 16 residues. In nucleotides, the CDR3 is TGTGCCAGCAGCCTTCGAGAGGGGGCAACTAATGAAAAACTGTTTTTT. This sequence encodes CASSLREGATNEKLFF.

The chain recombines TRBV19 with TRBJ2-2, with 11 bases that match TRBD2. Trimming took 7 bases from V and 0 from J; bases not matched to a gene: 10. Per the germline V gene, CDR1 is LNHDA and CDR2 is SQIVND (reference sequence). This CDR3 has 18 amino acids. CDR3 in amino acids: CASTLSGTSGPNTGELFF. As DNA, the CDR3 is TGTGCCAGTACCTTAAGCGGGACTAGCGGTCCGAACACCGGGGAGCTGTTTTTT.

The rearrangement uses TRBV27 and TRBJ1-1; TRBD1 matches 8 bases. With 4 bases clipped from V and 5 bases from J, the junction kept 12 bases outside the gene matches. The germline CDR1 and CDR2 sequences are MNHEY and SMNVEV (reference sequence). This CDR3 has 16 amino acids. The CDR3 bases are TGTGCCAGCAGTTCCCGGACAGGGCCCTATGAGACTGAAGCTTTCTTT. Protein sequence: CASSSRTGPYETEAFF.

The J gene is TRBJ2-1, the V gene TRBV4-1; possible D gene TRBD2, 5 bases. Per the germline V gene, CDR1 is MGHRA and CDR2 is YSYEKL. V was pared by 0 bases and J by 2 bases, with 11 bases between. CDR3 size: 16 residues. CDR3 nucleotide sequence: TGCGCCAGCAGCCAAGACCGGGCGGGTCCCTACAATGAGCAGTTCTTC. This translates into CASSQDRAGPYNEQFF.

V gene TRBV10-3 combines with J gene TRBJ1-1; possible D gene TRBD1, 6 bases. V lost 2 bases and J 1 base, leaving 14 bases between the germline ends. This CDR3 region has 16 residues. Looked up from germline, CDR1 is ENHRY and CDR2 is SYGVKD. CDR3 residues: CAISEPTGTPNTEAFF. The CDR3, as DNA: TGTGCCATCAGTGAGCCTACTGGGACACCGAACACTGAAGCTTTCTTT.

V usage is TRBV6-1 and J usage is TRBJ1-2; no clear D. This CDR3 has 13 amino acids. CDR1 and CDR2 from the germline V gene are MNHNS and SASEGT. The germline V and J ends were trimmed by 3 bases and 7 bases, with 12 bases remaining between them. CDR3 amino acids: CASSESRRIGYTF. CDR3 in DNA: TGTGCCAGCAGTGAGTCAAGGAGAATTGGCTACACCTTC.

This chain uses TRBV6-5 with TRBJ1-1; a possible D gene is TRBD1 (6 bases). Germline assignment: CDR1 MNHEY and CDR2 SVGAGI. V was trimmed by 0 bases and J by 5 bases, leaving 10 bases between them. This CDR3 is built from 14 residues. CDR3 bases: TGTGCCAGCAGTTACTCGCAGGGGCGGACTGAAGCTTTCTTT. Amino acids: CASSYSQGRTEAFF.